A selection of T cell receptor beta chains follows, all from one sample in a study of TIL therapy for anti-PD-1-resistant metastatic lung cancer. Assay: immunoSEQ multiplex PCR; the TCRdb copy retains only in-frame clones and omits some. The table lists just over 45,000 clones, roughly 85% of them singletons. The source material was blood, sampled at baseline. The source of these receptors is a man in his 70s with non-small cell lung cancer. CDR3s include the opening cysteine and the closing phenylalanine or tryptophan. A D gene is named only where the DNA matches it firmly. Only some rows state a clone size, as once, few, many or a class for expanded clones.

j_gene: TRBJ1-1
abundance: NA
v_gene: TRBV7-8
d_gene: NA
CDR3aa: CASGAQGINTEAFF
CDR3nt: TGTGCCAGCGGCGCACAGGGCATCAACACTGAAGCTTTCTTT

j_gene: TRBJ1-6
abundance: NA
v_gene: TRBV18
d_gene: TRBD1
CDR3aa: CASSPQNRGLSSYNSPLHF
CDR3nt: TGTGCCAGCTCACCCCAAAACAGGGGGCTAAGCTCCTATAATTCACCCCTCCACTTT

j_gene: TRBJ2-7
abundance: NA
v_gene: TRBV6-1
d_gene: NA
CDR3aa: CASTGSSYEQYF
CDR3nt: TGTGCCTCCACCGGGAGCAGCTACGAGCAGTACTTC

j_gene: TRBJ1-1
abundance: NA
v_gene: TRBV7-6
d_gene: NA
CDR3aa: CASSLSHLNTEAFF
CDR3nt: TGTGCCAGCAGCTTAAGCCACCTGAACACTGAAGCTTTCTTT

j_gene: TRBJ1-2
abundance: few
v_gene: TRBV4-1
d_gene: NA
CDR3aa: CASSQDPDRNYGYTF
CDR3nt: TGCGCCAGCAGCCAAGATCCAGACAGAAACTATGGCTACACCTTC

j_gene: TRBJ2-7
abundance: NA
v_gene: TRBV19
d_gene: TRBD2
CDR3aa: CASSDRTSGSVYEQYF
CDR3nt: TGTGCCAGTAGTGACCGGACTAGCGGGAGTGTGTACGAGCAGTACTTC

j_gene: TRBJ2-6
abundance: NA
v_gene: TRBV28
d_gene: NA
CDR3aa: CASSLIGLGVAGANVLTF
CDR3nt: TGTGCCAGCTCCCTAATCGGACTGGGGGTCGCTGGGGCCAACGTCCTGACTTTC

j_gene: TRBJ2-7
abundance: NA
v_gene: TRBV5-8
d_gene: NA
CDR3aa: CASSLAGTSYEQYF
CDR3nt: TGTGCCAGCAGCTTGGCGGGGACCTCCTACGAGCAGTACTTC

j_gene: TRBJ1-2
abundance: NA
v_gene: TRBV6-5
d_gene: TRBD1
CDR3aa: CASSYRDRARGYTF
CDR3nt: TGTGCCAGCAGTTATCGGGACAGGGCGCGGGGCTACACCTTC

j_gene: TRBJ2-3
abundance: NA
v_gene: TRBV5-6
d_gene: NA
CDR3aa: CASSFASPDTQYF
CDR3nt: TGTGCCAGCAGCTTTGCAAGCCCAGATACGCAGTATTTT

j_gene: TRBJ1-4
abundance: NA
v_gene: TRBV27
d_gene: TRBD1
CDR3aa: CASSLYRDSHEKLFF
CDR3nt: TGTGCCAGCAGTTTGTACCGGGACAGTCATGAAAAACTGTTTTTT

j_gene: TRBJ2-1
abundance: NA
v_gene: TRBV19
d_gene: TRBD2
CDR3aa: CASSPGTSEYNEQFF
CDR3nt: TGTGCCAGTAGTCCCGGGACTAGCGAGTACAATGAGCAGTTCTTC

j_gene: TRBJ1-5
abundance: NA
v_gene: TRBV9
d_gene: NA
CDR3aa: CASSVGGGSYSNQPQHF
CDR3nt: TGTGCCAGCAGCGTAGGAGGTGGGAGCTATAGCAATCAGCCCCAGCATTTT

j_gene: TRBJ1-2
abundance: NA
v_gene: TRBV5-4
d_gene: NA
CDR3aa: CASSFRGAYGYTF
CDR3nt: TGTGCCAGCAGCTTTAGGGGAGCCTATGGCTACACCTTC

j_gene: TRBJ1-4
abundance: NA
v_gene: TRBV6-5
d_gene: NA
CDR3aa: CASGAERLLFF
CDR3nt: TGTGCCAGCGGGGCGGAACGCCTACTGTTTTTT

j_gene: TRBJ1-2
abundance: NA
v_gene: TRBV5-4
d_gene: NA
CDR3aa: CATRAGTASSNYGYTF
CDR3nt: TGTGCCACCCGTGCCGGGACGGCCTCTTCTAACTATGGCTACACCTTC

j_gene: TRBJ2-2
abundance: NA
v_gene: TRBV29-1
d_gene: TRBD2
CDR3aa: CSVVFTTSVNTGELFF
CDR3nt: TGCAGCGTTGTCTTTACGACTAGCGTTAACACCGGGGAGCTGTTTTTT